This TCR beta chain was recovered during a study of cytomegalovirus exposure and HLA in healthy donors. Looked up from germline, CDR1 is SGHVS and CDR2 is FQNEAQ. V lost 5 bases, J lost 3 bases, and 17 bases lay in between. This CDR3 spans 15 amino acids. With 60 Vbeta and 13 Jbeta primers, the PCR was carried out. Clones were read by immunoSEQ multiplex PCR, and TCRdb kept only the in-frame ones, dropping some. Of 150,000 to 200,000 clones in the sample, around two thirds are singletons; the top ten hold 8.5% to 12%. The sequence was obtained from a man younger than 40 in good health and CMV-seropositive. Sequencing input: PBMCs. This sequence joins TRBV7-8 and TRBJ2-7; D perhaps matches TRBD2 (7 bases). CDR3 residues: CASSRGGGSLYEQYF. The CDR3 DNA reads as TGTGCCAGCAGCCGAGGGGGAGGGTCCCTCTACGAGCAGTACTTC. The full variable domain, its missing parts supplied by reference TRBV7-8 and TRBJ2-7, is GAGVSQSPRYKVAKRGQDVALRCDPISGHVSLFWYQQALGQGPEFLTYFQNEAQLDKSGLPSDRFFAERPEGSVSTLKIQRTQQEDSAVYLCASSRGGGSLYEQYFGPGTRLTVT.